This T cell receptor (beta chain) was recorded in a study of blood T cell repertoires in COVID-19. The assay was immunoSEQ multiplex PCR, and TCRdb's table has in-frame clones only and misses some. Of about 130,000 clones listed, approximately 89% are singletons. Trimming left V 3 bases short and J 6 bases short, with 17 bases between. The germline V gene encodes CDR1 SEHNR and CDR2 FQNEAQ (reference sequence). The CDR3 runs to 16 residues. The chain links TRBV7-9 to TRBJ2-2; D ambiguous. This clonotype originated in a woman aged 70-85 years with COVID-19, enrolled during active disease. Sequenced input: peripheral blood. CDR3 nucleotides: TGTGCCAGCAGCTTTGATACACCTCCTAGGTCCGGGGAGCTGTTTTTT. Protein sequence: CASSFDTPPRSGELFF.